This entry is about one T cell receptor beta chain. The antigen is not known. The data belong to a study of OX40 agonist ivuxolimab in advanced cancers. Study overall: With ivuxolimab, an agonistic anti-OX40 (CD134) antibody, patients were treated. The study, taken as a whole, reports: The 0.1-3.0 mg/kg partial responders had among the lowest clonal expansion. Certain nonresponding patients likewise had low normalized T-cell clonal expansion.

Germline-derived CDR1 and CDR2 are SGHDT and YYEEEE. This CDR3 is 15 amino acids long. Trimming cost V 2 bases and J 2 bases; bases outside gene matches: 3. Assay used: immunoSEQ multiplex PCR; TCRdb lists only in-frame clones, some missing. The sample records tens of thousands of clones, more than 75% being singletons. The origin of this receptor is an adult with an advanced solid tumor such as melanoma, head and neck, liver or kidney cancer. The V call is TRBV5-6, the J call TRBJ1-2; TRBD1 agrees at 10 bases. Sequenced material: CD4+ or CD8+ T cells sorted from blood, taken in a trial of the OX40 agonist ivuxolimab. CDR3 nucleotide sequence: TGTGCCAGCAGCTTAGGACAGGGGGTCAACTATGGCTACACCTTC. Its translation is CASSLGQGVNYGYTF.